This T cell receptor beta chain was recovered during a study of cytomegalovirus exposure and HLA in healthy donors. The V gene's germline CDR1 is MDHEN and CDR2 SYDVKM. Deletions cut 5 bases from V and 5 bases from J, with 16 bases between. This CDR3 spans 15 amino acids. 60 Vbeta and 13 Jbeta primers were used in PCR. Some clones are missing from TCRdb's copy, which holds only in-frame ones; the method was immunoSEQ multiplex PCR. The sample lists approximately 150,000 clones; 75% were seen once. The receptor was derived from a man aged 18-30 years in good health and CMV-seropositive. J is TRBJ1-5 and V is TRBV28, with a possible D match to TRBD1 (6 bases). Sequenced material: PBMCs. The CDR3 nucleotides are TGTGCCAGCAGTGATCGTTGGGGGCCTGATCAGCCCCAGCATTTT. It specifies CASSDRWGPDQPQHF.